Shown below are 9 T cell receptor beta chains from a single sample sequenced in a study of cytomegalovirus exposure and HLA in healthy donors. The PCR ran on 60 Vbeta and 13 Jbeta primers. Sequencing used immunoSEQ multiplex PCR; TCRdb keeps in-frame clones, though not all of them. The sample carries some 90,000 clones, 76% recorded once. The material sequenced was PBMCs. These receptors all stem from a man in his forties or fifties in good health and CMV-seronegative.

The chain has TRBV11-1 and TRBJ1-3; 11 bases line up with TRBD1. The CDR3 extends over 15 amino acids. V was clipped by 5 bases and J by 4 bases; unmatched bases: 4. Germline CDR1 and CDR2: SGHAT and FQDESV (reference sequence). Here the CDR3 reads CASSPDRGQGNTIYF. The CDR3 DNA follows: TGTGCCAGCAGCCCGGACAGGGGGCAAGGAAACACCATATATTTT.

V and J are TRBV7-3 and TRBJ2-1, with 11 bases fitting TRBD2. V shed 5 bases and J 6 bases; nucleotides not matched to a gene: 9. This CDR3 region has 16 residues. Per the germline V gene, CDR1 is SGHTA and CDR2 is FQGTGA. The CDR3 bases are TGTGCCAGCAGCCTCTTAGCGGGGGGGCCCCCCAATGAGCAGTTCTTC. It encodes CASSLLAGGPPNEQFF.

The gene calls are TRBV2 and TRBJ2-5; no definite D call. TRBJ2-7 matches the DNA end more closely, so the J call is doubtful. CDR1 is SNHLY, CDR2 FYNNEI, per germline. The CDR3 sequence is 13 residues long. CDR3 amino acids: CASSAITPYEQYF. The CDR3 region has the DNA TGTGCCAGCTCCGCTATAACCCCGTACGAGCAGTACTTC.

V and J are TRBV28 and TRBJ2-5; TRBD1 is a possible D gene (6 bases). The CDR3 has 18 amino acids. V lost 3 bases to trimming and J lost 1 base, with 21 bases between them. Per germline, CDR1 MDHEN and CDR2 SYDVKM. For the CDR3, the DNA is TGTGCCAGCAGTTTTTTAGATTTCGGGACAACTATCCAAGAGACCCAGTACTTC. The encoded protein is CASSFLDFGTTIQETQYF.

This sequence joins TRBV29-1 and TRBJ2-7; weak D call: TRBD1 (5 bases). The V end was cut by 4 bases, the J end by 6 bases, with 16 bases between. The germline V gene has CDR1 SQVTM and CDR2 ANQGSEA. The length of the CDR3 is 13 residues. The CDR3 spells CSVAPDTIFEQYF. CDR3 DNA: TGCAGCGTTGCTCCGGACACAATCTTCGAGCAGTACTTC.

The chain links TRBV7-3 to TRBJ2-2, with D possibly being TRBD1 (6 bases). Germline-derived CDR1 and CDR2 are SGHTA and FQGTGA. The V end was cut by 5 bases, the J end by 0 bases, with 16 bases between. This CDR3 is built from 17 residues. CDR3 sequence (DNA): TGTGCCAGCAGCCAAACCTCCGGGACAACGAACACCGGGGAGCTGTTTTTT. Translated: CASSQTSGTTNTGELFF. The full variable domain, with the rest looked up from reference TRBV7-3 and TRBJ2-2, is GAGVSQTPSNKVTEKGKYVELRCDPISGHTALYWYRQSLGQGPEFLIYFQGTGAADDSGLPNDRFFAVRPEGSVSTLKIQRTERGDSAVYLCASSQTSGTTNTGELFFGEGSRLTVL.

This clone showed up just a few times. The chain uses TRBV28 and TRBJ2-7, with 9 positions matching TRBD1. The CDR3 contains 16 residues. J lost 3 bases, V lost 6 bases, and 12 bases had no gene match. The germline V gene encodes CDR1 MDHEN and CDR2 SYDVKM. The CDR3 bases are TGTGCCAGCAGCCCCGTTGGACCGGGACAGGGCTACGAGCAGTACTTC. It codes for CASSPVGPGQGYEQYF.

J is TRBJ2-1 and V is TRBV10-3; no clear D. Germline V gene lookup returns CDR1 ENHRY and CDR2 SYGVKD. Trimming took off 2 bases at V and 0 bases at J, with 8 bases between the two ends. CDR3 size: 15 residues. In DNA, the CDR3 is TGTGCCATCAGTGAGACAGCTAACTCCTACAATGAGCAGTTCTTC. This codes for CAISETANSYNEQFF.

This sequence joins TRBV27 and TRBJ1-3, with a possible D match to TRBD1 (5 bases). CDR1 and CDR2 from the germline V gene are MNHEY and SMNVEV (reference sequence). The V end lost 2 bases, the J end lost 6 bases, and 11 bases lay between the germline ends. The CDR3 contains 14 residues. The CDR3 sequence is CASSLGGGENTIYF. For the CDR3, the DNA is TGTGCCAGCAGTTTAGGCGGAGGGGAAAACACCATATATTTT.